Listed here are 31 T cell receptor beta chains from one sample, sequenced in a study of beta chain features in type 1 diabetes. What was sequenced were expressed TCRB transcripts, since all of the isolated RNA had been reverse transcribed. Profiled with immunoSEQ multiplex PCR; TCRdb holds only in-frame clones, not every one. The sample lists some 150,000 clones, approximately 10% occurring once. Specimen: central memory CD4+ T cells from blood. These receptors originate from a middle-aged woman in good health.

The V gene is TRBV18, the J gene TRBJ2-7; 7 nucleotides align to TRBD1. This CDR3 spans 15 amino acids. V dropped 0 bases and J dropped 2; count of bases not matched to a gene: 4. Germline V gene lookup returns CDR1 KGHSH and CDR2 LQKENI. Here the CDR3 reads CASSPPQGSPYEQYF. The CDR3 nucleotides are TGTGCCAGCTCACCACCACAGGGGAGCCCCTACGAGCAGTACTTC.

This clone was counted only a few times. V gene TRBV5-1 combines with J gene TRBJ1-3, with 7 bases aligning to TRBD1. V was pared by 0 bases and J by 4 bases, with 7 bases of the junction left unmatched. The CDR3 spans 16 residues. CDR1 and CDR2 (germline): SGHRS, YFSETQ. The DNA of the CDR3 is TGCGCCAGCAGCTTGGTTAGCGGGACAGCCGGAAACACCATATATTTT. It is translated as CASSLVSGTAGNTIYF. Drawing the rest from reference TRBV5-1 and TRBJ1-3, the complete variable domain is KAGVTQTPRYLIKTRGQQVTLSCSPISGHRSVSWYQQTPGQGLQFLFEYFSETQRNKGNFPGRFSGRQFSNSRSEMNVSTLELGDSALYLCASSLVSGTAGNTIYFGEGSWLTVV.

The genes are TRBV5-4 and TRBJ2-3; 9 nucleotides match TRBD2. Germline CDR1 is SGHNT and CDR2 is YYREEE (reference sequence). Unmatched junction bases numbered 5, after V lost 0 bases and J lost 3 bases. The CDR3 spans 16 residues. CDR3 nucleotide sequence: TGTGCCAGCAGCTTGGGTGGAGCGGGGGGAACAGATACGCAGTATTTT. Amino acids: CASSLGGAGGTDTQYF.

This clone was found a few times. The chain combines TRBV7-9 with TRBJ2-2; no clear D. The CDR3 is 15 residues long. Germline V gene lookup returns CDR1 SEHNR and CDR2 FQNEAQ (reference sequence). The germline V and J ends were trimmed by 0 bases and 4 bases, with 9 bases remaining between them. In DNA form, the CDR3 reads TGTGCCAGCAGCTTAGCACTTGCTAGCACCGGGGAGCTGTTTTTT. This gives the protein CASSLALASTGELFF.

This chain uses TRBV11-2 with TRBJ1-6; 9 positions match TRBD1. The CDR3 runs 16 residues. J lost 9 bases, V lost 6 bases, and 12 bases had no gene match. Germline V lookup: CDR1 SGHAT, CDR2 FQNNGV. CDR3 DNA sequence: TGTGCCAGCAGTCAACGCCGGGGACAGGGAACTTCACCCCTCCACTTT. Translated: CASSQRRGQGTSPLHF.

A few counts support this clone. The chain couples TRBV18 to TRBJ2-1; 9 nucleotides agree with TRBD1. V was pared by 3 bases and J by 6 bases, with 3 bases of the junction left unmatched. Germline assignment: CDR1 KGHSH and CDR2 LQKENI. The CDR3 runs to 14 residues. CDR3 loop: CASSPGTGPNEQFF. CDR3 bases: TGTGCCAGCTCACCCGGGACAGGGCCCAATGAGCAGTTCTTC.

The V call is TRBV5-1, the J call TRBJ1-6; TRBD1 is a possible D gene (6 bases). In germline, CDR1 is SGHRS, CDR2 YFSETQ. Trimming cost V 4 bases and J 1 base, with 21 bases left between them. CDR3 length: 19 residues. The CDR3 loop is CASSRHSGGRNSYNSPLHF. The CDR3 coding sequence is TGCGCCAGCAGCCGGCACAGCGGGGGCCGGAATTCCTATAATTCACCCCTCCACTTT.

V and J are TRBV7-6 and TRBJ2-7; a weak D match, TRBD1 (7 bases). CDR3 size: 14 residues. With 6 bases removed from V and 9 bases from J, the gap between germline ends came to 21 bases. CDR1 is SGHVS and CDR2 is FNYEAQ in the germline V gene. CDR3 bases: TGTGCCAGCAGGGAGACCGCGGGACAGCTCTTGCAGTACTTC. Protein product: CASRETAGQLLQYF. The full variable domain, its missing parts supplied by reference TRBV7-6 and TRBJ2-7, is GAGVSQSPRYKVTKRGQDVALRCDPISGHVSLYWYRQALGQGPEFLTYFNYEAQQDKSGLPNDRFSAERPEGSISTLTIQRTEQRDSAMYRCASRETAGQLLQYFGPGTRLTVT.

The table lists this clone with a few counts. This chain links TRBV5-1 with TRBJ2-5, with D possibly being TRBD2 (5 bases). In germline, CDR1 is SGHRS, CDR2 YFSETQ. This CDR3 is 16 amino acids long. V was cut by 0 bases and J by 2 bases, with 14 bases left in between. The CDR3 here is CASSLGSGVLQETQYF. The CDR3, as DNA: TGCGCCAGCAGCTTGGGATCCGGGGTCCTACAAGAGACCCAGTACTTC.

This clone was picked up a small number of times. The chain recombines TRBV5-1 with TRBJ1-1; D gene ambiguous. The CDR3 has 14 residues. Germline lookup yields CDR1 SGHRS and CDR2 YFSETQ. V was shortened by 4 bases and J by 4 bases, with 14 bases between the two germline ends. Here the CDR3 reads CASSAGRSGTEAFF. The CDR3 DNA reads as TGCGCCAGCAGCGCCGGGAGGAGTGGCACTGAAGCTTTCTTT.

This clone was picked up a small number of times. The chain is built from TRBV6-1 and TRBJ2-5; TRBD2 matches 10 bases. CDR1 MNHNS and CDR2 SASEGT come from the germline V gene. Unmatched junction bases numbered 10, after V lost 4 bases and J lost 5 bases. The CDR3 loop spans 16 amino acids. The CDR3 loop is CASSGLAGRTMETQYF. The CDR3 region has the DNA TGTGCCAGCAGTGGACTAGCGGGTAGGACCATGGAGACCCAGTACTTC.

Ten or more counts support this clone. The chain joins TRBV7-2 to TRBJ2-5, with TRBD2 matching over 8 bases. CDR1 is SGHTA and CDR2 is FQGNSA in the germline V gene. There are 13 residues in the CDR3. The V gene end was trimmed by 4 bases and the J gene end by 9 bases; junction bases not matched to a gene: 7. For the CDR3, the DNA is TGTGCCAGCAGCTCGCTGGCAGCGGGGGCCCAGTACTTC. Protein product: CASSSLAAGAQYF.

This clone was detected a few times. The chain links TRBV6-1 to TRBJ2-7; D not certain. The germline V and J ends were trimmed by 0 bases and 7 bases, with 7 bases remaining between them. The CDR3 covers 12 residues. The germline V gene has CDR1 MNHNS and CDR2 SASEGT. CDR3 sequence (DNA): TGTGCCAGCAGTGAAGCGCTGAGGGAGCAGTACTTC. This encodes CASSEALREQYF.

This clone was observed a few times. Additional DNA sequences in this sample encode the identical CDR3. The V and J genes are TRBV5-1 and TRBJ1-4; 10 nucleotides match TRBD1. Germline V lookup: CDR1 SGHRS, CDR2 YFSETQ. CDR3 length: 14 residues. V dropped 4 bases and J dropped 5; count of bases not matched to a gene: 2. This CDR3 is CASSPGQGNEKLFF. The CDR3, as DNA: TGCGCCAGCAGCCCGGGACAGGGGAATGAAAAACTGTTTTTT.

V is TRBV2 and J is TRBJ2-6; a possible D gene is TRBD1 (5 bases). Germline V gene data show CDR1 as SNHLY and CDR2 as FYNNEI. Trimming pared 5 bases from V and 1 base from J, leaving 6 bases between. CDR3 length: 14 residues. CDR3 nucleotides: TGTGCCAGCAGTACAGGATCTGGGGCCAACGTCCTGACTTTC. Protein sequence: CASSTGSGANVLTF.

This clone was found a few times. The chain employs TRBV6-6 and TRBJ1-1; perhaps TRBD1 as D (6 bases). The CDR3 contains 14 residues. V was trimmed by 6 bases and J by 1 base, leaving 12 bases between them. The V gene's germline CDR1 is MNHNY and CDR2 SVGAGI (reference sequence). The DNA for the CDR3 is TGTGCCAGCAGCCCTGACAGGAGGAACACTGAAGCTTTCTTT. It specifies CASSPDRRNTEAFF.

This clone has a handful of counts. The chain combines TRBV27 with TRBJ1-1, with 8 bases matching TRBD1. Germline CDR1 is MNHEY and CDR2 is SMNVEV (reference sequence). The CDR3 has 14 amino acids. Unmatched junction bases numbered 8, after V lost 3 bases and J lost 8 bases. The CDR3 region is CASSFGRGQSEAFF. The CDR3 nucleotides are TGTGCCAGCAGTTTTGGCAGGGGGCAGTCGGAAGCTTTCTTT.

Many counts were recorded for this clone. This chain's CDR3 is CASSGGTGLEQYF. The CDR3 DNA follows: TGCGCCAGCAGCGGTGGGACAGGTCTAGAGCAGTACTTC. This sequence joins TRBV5-1 and TRBJ2-7, with 8 bases aligning to TRBD1. The CDR3 sequence is 13 residues long. From germline, CDR1 is SGHRS and CDR2 YFSETQ. The V segment lost 4 bases and the J segment 7 bases; nucleotides outside the gene matches: 7.

The table lists this clone with a few counts. This chain joins TRBV19 and TRBJ1-6; TRBD1 might be the D (5 bases). The CDR3 extends over 17 amino acids. Germline V gives CDR1 LNHDA, CDR2 SQIVND (reference sequence). The ends were cut back, 1 base at V and 5 bases at J, with 15 bases in the middle. In DNA, the CDR3 is TGTGCCAGTAGTATAGCGTCTGGAGGGACTCATAATTCACCCCTCCACTTT. Translating it yields CASSIASGGTHNSPLHF.

This clone was seen a handful of times. The V and J genes are TRBV18 and TRBJ2-5; perhaps TRBD1 as D (6 bases). The CDR3 contains 14 residues. Germline CDR1 reads KGHSH; CDR2 reads LQKENI. V lost 4 bases to trimming and J lost 3 bases, with 12 bases between them. This chain's CDR3 is CASSLGAGEETQYF. For the CDR3, the DNA is TGTGCCAGCTCACTGGGGGCCGGGGAAGAGACCCAGTACTTC.

This clone was observed at least ten times. The chain recombines TRBV7-2 with TRBJ2-5; 9 bases match TRBD2. In germline, CDR1 is SGHTA, CDR2 FQGNSA. The CDR3 runs to 16 residues. After removal of 8 bases from V and 4 bases from J, the junction contained 14 bases not matched to a gene. For the CDR3, the DNA is TGTGCCAGCTCATCCTTGGGTAGCGGGGGCTTAGAGACCCAGTACTTC. Translating gives CASSSLGSGGLETQYF.

The rearrangement links TRBV5-6 to TRBJ2-7; 8 bases are a match to TRBD1. Unmatched junction bases numbered 7, after V lost 4 bases and J lost 1 base. Germline loops: CDR1 SGHDT, CDR2 YYEEEE. The CDR3 has 15 residues. The CDR3 sequence: CASSPLGTGSYEQYF. The CDR3 bases are TGTGCCAGCAGCCCACTGGGGACAGGTTCCTACGAGCAGTACTTC. Supplemented by reference TRBV5-6 and TRBJ2-7, the full variable domain reads DAGVTQSPTHLIKTRGQQVTLRCSPKSGHDTVSWYQQALGQGPQFIFQYYEEEERQRGNFPDRFSGHQFPNYSSELNVNALLLGDSALYLCASSPLGTGSYEQYFGPGTRLTVT.

The chain recombines TRBV7-9 with TRBJ1-2; 11 positions agree with TRBD1. CDR1 and CDR2 (germline): SEHNR, FQNEAQ (reference sequence). The CDR3 extends over 16 amino acids. J was trimmed by 8 bases and V by 3 bases; bases with no gene match: 11. The CDR3 coding sequence is TGTGCCAGCAGCTTTCCCCGAGGGACAGGGGGGGGAGGCTACACCTTC. It is translated as CASSFPRGTGGGGYTF. Combining the CDR3 with reference TRBV7-9 and TRBJ1-2 gives the whole variable domain DTGVSQNPRHKITKRGQNVTFRCDPISEHNRLYWYRQTLGQGPEFLTYFQNEAQLEKSRLLSDRFSAERPKGSFSTLEIQRTEQGDSAMYLCASSFPRGTGGGGYTFGSGTRLTVV.

V gene TRBV7-9 combines with J gene TRBJ1-4; weak D call: TRBD1 (6 bases). From germline, CDR1 is SEHNR and CDR2 FQNEAQ (reference sequence). This CDR3 comprises 16 residues. V dropped 6 bases and J dropped 0 bases, with 14 bases sitting between them. The DNA for the CDR3 is TGTGCCAGCAGGCCGAACAGGGATGCAACTAATGAAAAACTGTTTTTT. Residues: CASRPNRDATNEKLFF.

The V call is TRBV5-4, the J call TRBJ2-5, with D possibly being TRBD2 (7 bases). This CDR3 is 15 amino acids long. Between the trimmed V and J ends, which lost 4 bases and 5 bases, there was a span of 18 bases. Germline V CDR1 and CDR2: SGHNT, YYREEE (reference sequence). DNA of the CDR3: TGTGCCAGCAGCCGTGGAGGGGGGGGCCTGGAGACCCAGTACTTC. Protein sequence: CASSRGGGGLETQYF.

This sequence joins TRBV12-5 and TRBJ2-3, with 7 bases matching TRBD1. CDR1 LGHNT and CDR2 FRNRAP come from the germline V gene. The CDR3 extends over 18 amino acids. The V and J ends lost 5 bases and 0 bases, in that order; junction bases with no gene match: 14. The CDR3, as DNA: TGTGCTAGTGGTCCCCGACAGGGTCCCTCCCCTAGCACAGATACGCAGTATTTT. This translates into CASGPRQGPSPSTDTQYF.

Ten or more counts support this clone. The chain couples TRBV7-2 to TRBJ2-5; a possible D gene is TRBD1 (5 bases). The ends were cut back, 10 bases at V and 4 bases at J, with 10 bases in the middle. Germline V gives CDR1 SGHTA, CDR2 FQGNSA. The CDR3 has 11 residues. Here the CDR3 reads CATGRGETQYF. For the CDR3, the DNA is TGTGCCACCGGAAGGGGAGAGACCCAGTACTTC. Drawing the rest from reference TRBV7-2 and TRBJ2-5, the complete variable domain is GAGVSQSPSNKVTEKGKDVELRCDPISGHTALYWYRQSLGQGLEFLIYFQGNSAPDKSGLPSDRFSAERTGGSVSTLTIQRTQQEDSAVYLCATGRGETQYFGPGTRLLVL.

This clone was seen more than once but under ten times. The chain carries TRBV10-3 and TRBJ2-7; TRBD1 matches 8 bases. CDR1 is ENHRY, CDR2 SYGVKD, per germline. The length of the CDR3 is 13 residues. Unmatched junction bases numbered 11, after V lost 10 bases and J lost 6 bases. CDR3 residues: CANQYGQGAEQYF. CDR3 sequence (DNA): TGTGCCAACCAATATGGACAGGGTGCCGAGCAGTACTTC.

This clone was recorded a few times. The V gene is TRBV6-1, the J gene TRBJ2-4; no clear D gene. This CDR3 contains 13 residues. Trimming stripped 3 bases from V and 0 bases from J, with 3 bases between. Germline lookup yields CDR1 MNHNS and CDR2 SASEGT. CDR3 sequence (DNA): TGTGCCAGCAGTGACTTAGCCAAAAACATTCAGTACTTC. This sequence encodes CASSDLAKNIQYF.

In this sample, this clone turned up many times. CDR3 in amino acids: CASSQAGSTKQFF. In DNA, the CDR3 is TGTGCCAGCAGCCAAGCGGGTAGTACGAAGCAGTTCTTC. J is TRBJ2-1 and V is TRBV14, with D uncertain. V was clipped by 1 base and J by 11 bases, with 12 bases between them. This CDR3 comprises 13 residues. The germline CDR1 and CDR2 sequences are SGHDN and FVKESK.

This clone was seen more than once but under ten times. In DNA, the CDR3 is TGCGCCAGCAGCCTTAGCGGGGGAAATGAGCAGTTCTTC. It is translated as CASSLSGGNEQFF. V is TRBV5-1 and J is TRBJ2-1; 9 positions agree with TRBD2. V shed 4 bases, J shed 7 bases, and the junction held 3 bases outside the gene matches. Germline CDR1 is SGHRS and CDR2 is YFSETQ. This CDR3 comprises 13 residues. Full variable domain (outside the CDR3, taken from reference TRBV5-1 and TRBJ2-1): KAGVTQTPRYLIKTRGQQVTLSCSPISGHRSVSWYQQTPGQGLQFLFEYFSETQRNKGNFPGRFSGRQFSNSRSEMNVSTLELGDSALYLCASSLSGGNEQFFGPGTRLTVL.